This TCR beta chain is drawn from a study of patients and donors after allogeneic stem cell transplantation. TCRdb re-analysed the RT-PCR reads in MiXCR, keeping a single row per CDR3 protein. The sample carries 800,000 to 1,000,000 distinct CDR3 sequences, about a sixth recorded once. CDR3 size: 9 residues. With 7 bases removed from V and 11 bases from J, the gap between germline ends came to 8 bases. Ten or more counts support this clonotype. The TCR sequence derives from a human donor who was either an allogeneic HSCT recipient or a stem cell or donor lymphocyte infusion donor (not recorded which). It is not recorded whose cells these are; they may come from a transplant donor. The gene calls are TRBV12-3 or TRBV12-4 and TRBJ1-1; no firm D call. The material sequenced was blood, either unsorted or a sorted T cell fraction (not recorded which). The CDR3 loop reads CASTPGAFF. CDR3 nucleotide sequence: TGTGCCAGCACCCCCGGGGCTTTCTTT.